The next 22 T cell receptor beta chains were all read from a single sample in a study of T cells in Graves' hyperthyroidism and ophthalmopathy. What was amplified from RNA transcripts were TCR beta CDR3 regions. When the TCR CDR3 underwent first-round RT-PCR, the HTBI primer set was used. TCRdb re-analysed the multiplex PCR reads in MiXCR, keeping a single row per CDR3 protein. The sample contains about half a million distinct CDR3 sequences, approximately 16% of which appear only once. Sequencing used blood. These receptors came from a woman in her 30s with Graves' ophthalmopathy.

The CDR3 loop reads CATSDLGRGGADTQYF. The CDR3 nucleotides are TGTGCCACCAGTGATTTGGGACGCGGGGGGGCAGATACGCAGTATTTT. The chain has TRBV24-1 and TRBJ2-3, with TRBD2 identical over 9 bases. V was pared by 0 bases and J by 4 bases, with 4 bases of the junction left unmatched. Germline V gene lookup returns CDR1 KGHDR and CDR2 SFDVKD. This CDR3 comprises 16 residues.

The J gene is TRBJ2-7, the V gene TRBV15; 10 nucleotides align to TRBD2. Trimming at V came to 2 bases and at J to 6 bases, leaving 7 bases not matched to a gene. This CDR3 is built from 15 residues. Per the germline V gene, CDR1 is LNHNV and CDR2 is YYDKDF (reference sequence). The CDR3 DNA sequence: TGTGCCACCAGCAGATCGGGACTAGCGATCCTCGAGCAGTACTTC. This gives the protein CATSRSGLAILEQYF.

This clonotype showed up many times. The chain combines TRBV20-1 with TRBJ1-1; D might be TRBD1 (6 bases). Germline V gives CDR1 DFQATT, CDR2 SNEGSKA (reference sequence). Trimming stripped 3 bases from V and 5 bases from J, with 13 bases between. The length of the CDR3 is 13 residues. CDR3 region: CSASPTGWTEAFF. In DNA form, the CDR3 reads TGCAGTGCTAGCCCTACAGGGTGGACTGAAGCTTTCTTT.

This clonotype was seen many times. This chain joins TRBV9 and TRBJ2-7; D may be TRBD1 (5 bases). V was shortened by 2 bases and J by 2 bases, with 11 bases between the two germline ends. Germline CDR1 reads SGDLS; CDR2 reads YYNGEE. There are 14 residues in the CDR3. The CDR3 here is CASSVLDNAYEQYF. CDR3 sequence (DNA): TGTGCCAGCAGCGTGCTGGACAACGCCTACGAGCAGTACTTC.

There are many counts of this clonotype. The chain is built from TRBV14 and TRBJ2-7; D gene unclear. The V end was cut by 0 bases, the J end by 6 bases, with 9 bases between. CDR3 length equals 13 residues. Germline values: CDR1 SGHDN, CDR2 FVKESK. CDR3 protein: CASSQDLSSEQYF. Here the CDR3 DNA reads TGTGCCAGCAGCCAAGATCTTTCATCCGAGCAGTACTTC.

The genes are TRBV20-1 and TRBJ2-7; TRBD2 agrees at 12 bases. V was pared by 4 bases and J by 7 bases, with 20 bases of the junction left unmatched. The CDR3 spans 18 residues. Looked up from germline, CDR1 is DFQATT and CDR2 is SNEGSKA (reference sequence). CDR3: CSANIWVLAGGRSREQYF. DNA for the CDR3: TGCAGTGCTAATATTTGGGTACTAGCGGGGGGAAGATCGAGGGAGCAGTACTTC.

Comments on this clonotype: A much larger clone lies one base from this, so it may be a read error. The chain is built from TRBV28 and TRBJ2-2; D is possibly TRBD2 (6 bases). There are 14 residues in the CDR3. Trimming shortened V by 8 bases and J by 4 bases, and 14 bases separated the two germline ends. Germline assignment: CDR1 MDHEN and CDR2 SYDVKM. DNA for the CDR3: TGTGCCAGCGCAAGCGGGCTGAGCACCGGGGAGCTGTTTTTT. Its protein product is CASASGLSTGELFF. The full variable domain, rest sourced from reference TRBV28 and TRBJ2-2, is DVKVTQSSRYLVKRTGEKVFLECVQDMDHENMFWYRQDPGLGLRLIYFSYDVKMKEKGDIPEGYSVSREKKERFSLILESASTNQTSMYLCASASGLSTGELFFGEGSRLTVL.

Details on this clonotype: One junction end does not reproduce the germline sequence, and a read error may be involved. The CDR3: CASRIGTSGNYGQYF. The CDR3 coding sequence is TGTGCCAGCAGAATAGGGACTAGCGGGAACTACGGGCAGTACTTC. This chain links TRBV12-3 or TRBV12-4 with TRBJ2-7; 13 bases line up with TRBD2. CDR3 size: 15 residues.

This clonotype was counted ten times or more. The V and J genes are TRBV28 and TRBJ1-4, with unresolved D. Per germline, CDR1 MDHEN and CDR2 SYDVKM. V shed 2 bases and J shed 5 bases, with 9 bases lying between them. The CDR3 spans 14 residues. In nucleotides, the CDR3 is TGTGCCAGCAGTTTAGTATCAGTAAATGAAAAACTGTTTTTT. Its protein is CASSLVSVNEKLFF. The full variable domain, completed using reference TRBV28 and TRBJ1-4, is DVKVTQSSRYLVKRTGEKVFLECVQDMDHENMFWYRQDPGLGLRLIYFSYDVKMKEKGDIPEGYSVSREKKERFSLILESASTNQTSMYLCASSLVSVNEKLFFGSGTQLSVL.

This rearrangement joins TRBV6-2 or TRBV6-3 to TRBJ1-5; possibly TRBD1 for D (6 bases). The V gene lost 4 bases and the J gene lost 4 bases, with 17 bases spanning the gap. The CDR3 extends over 16 amino acids. The germline V gene encodes CDR1 MNHEY and CDR2 SVGEGT. The CDR3 here is CASSFLGTPSNQPQHF. CDR3 in DNA: TGTGCCAGCAGTTTCCTTGGGACACCATCGAATCAGCCCCAGCATTTT.

There are a few counts of this clonotype. V is TRBV5-1 and J is TRBJ1-4; no definite D call. The V gene's germline CDR1 is SGHRS and CDR2 YFSETQ. Trimming removed 5 bases at V and 4 bases at J, with 24 bases between. CDR3 length equals 18 residues. CDR3 DNA sequence: TGCGCCAGCAGACATACCCGCATTTATACAGAAATTAATGAAAAACTGTTTTTT. Protein sequence: CASRHTRIYTEINEKLFF.

This clonotype was found a few times. J is TRBJ2-2 and V is TRBV6-2 or TRBV6-3; no clear D gene. Per the germline V gene, CDR1 is MNHEY and CDR2 is SVGEGT. V was trimmed by 7 bases and J by 0 bases, leaving 18 bases between them. The CDR3 extends over 17 amino acids. The CDR3 sequence is CASKTPISWTNTGELFF. The CDR3, as DNA: TGTGCCAGCAAAACCCCAATTAGCTGGACGAACACCGGGGAGCTGTTTTTT.

This chain joins TRBV9 and TRBJ2-1; 13 bases align to TRBD2. Germline V gives CDR1 SGDLS, CDR2 YYNGEE. J lost 5 bases, V lost 0 bases, and 5 bases had no gene match. The CDR3 runs to 17 residues. The CDR3 DNA is TGTGCCAGCAGCGTAGCCCGCGGGACTAGCGGGGACAATGAGCAGTTCTTC. Translation: CASSVARGTSGDNEQFF.

This clonotype was observed at least ten times. This chain links TRBV28 with TRBJ2-7; D not certain. The CDR3 is 16 residues long. The germline gives CDR1 MDHEN, CDR2 SYDVKM. V was trimmed by 2 bases and J by 5 bases, leaving 19 bases between them. CDR3 nucleotides: TGTGCCAGCAGTTTACTATCTCGTGTTCGGGCGGACGAGCAGTACTTC. Translated: CASSLLSRVRADEQYF.

This clonotype has at least ten counts. The chain has TRBV5-1 and TRBJ2-7, with D possibly being TRBD1 or TRBD2 (5 bases each). Germline CDR1 reads SGHRS; CDR2 reads YFSETQ. Trimming cost V 2 bases and J 2 bases, with 20 bases left between them. CDR3 length: 17 residues. The CDR3 sequence: CASSLVLRGPSAYEQYF. The CDR3 nucleotides are TGCGCCAGCAGCTTAGTACTTCGGGGCCCCTCAGCCTACGAGCAGTACTTC.

V usage is TRBV20-1 and J usage is TRBJ2-5; D might be TRBD2 (6 bases). V lost 0 bases and J lost 9, with 17 bases in between. The germline V gene has CDR1 DFQATT and CDR2 SNEGSKA (reference sequence). The CDR3 length is 14 residues. For the CDR3, the DNA is TGCAGTGCTAGAGAGCAGGAGGGACGGTTGGCCCAGTACTTC. Translation: CSAREQEGRLAQYF.

Only a few counts were recorded for this clonotype. The chain employs TRBV6-5 and TRBJ1-6; D gene uncertain. Trimming took off 2 bases at V and 5 bases at J, with 16 bases between the two ends. The germline gives CDR1 MNHEY, CDR2 SVGAGI. This CDR3 region has 17 residues. In DNA form, the CDR3 reads TGTGCCAGCAGTTACCGGACCCGGCCATCGAATAATTCACCCCTCCACTTT. Encoded protein: CASSYRTRPSNNSPLHF.

This clonotype has a handful of counts. The chain has TRBV6-5 and TRBJ2-6; possibly TRBD2 for D (5 bases). This CDR3 comprises 17 residues. Germline CDR1 and CDR2: MNHEY and SVGAGI. Trimming pared 2 bases from V and 2 bases from J, leaving 13 bases between. CDR3 in DNA: TGTGCCAGCAGTTACGGGCCTCCGGGGACTGGGGCCAACGTCCTGACTTTC. Its translation: CASSYGPPGTGANVLTF.

This clonotype was counted at least ten times. The V gene is TRBV12-3 or TRBV12-4, the J gene TRBJ2-3; 8 nucleotides agree with TRBD2. V shed 5 bases and J 6 bases; nucleotides not matched to a gene: 7. The CDR3 extends over 14 amino acids. The CDR3 sequence is CASSEIGGRDTQYF. The CDR3 coding sequence is TGTGCCAGCAGTGAAATCGGCGGGAGGGATACGCAGTATTTT.

This clonotype has a count of ten or more. The chain uses TRBV28 and TRBJ1-5; 10 bases match TRBD1. V lost 5 bases and J lost 4; bases outside the gene matches: 8. This CDR3 is built from 16 residues. From germline, CDR1 is MDHEN and CDR2 SYDVKM. CDR3 amino acids: CASSPWTGGGNQPQHF. CDR3 coding DNA: TGTGCCAGCAGTCCATGGACAGGGGGAGGGAATCAGCCCCAGCATTTT. Complete variable domain (other parts from reference TRBV28 and TRBJ1-5): DVKVTQSSRYLVKRTGEKVFLECVQDMDHENMFWYRQDPGLGLRLIYFSYDVKMKEKGDIPEGYSVSREKKERFSLILESASTNQTSMYLCASSPWTGGGNQPQHFGDGTRLSIL.

The chain uses TRBV27 and TRBJ2-7; a possible D gene is TRBD1 (5 bases). V lost 3 bases, J lost 5 bases, and 17 bases lay in between. The V gene's germline CDR1 is MNHEY and CDR2 SMNVEV (reference sequence). The CDR3 spans 15 residues. In DNA, the CDR3 is TGTGCCAGCAGTTTTACCCCAGGGTCGCAAAACGAGCAGTACTTC. Protein sequence: CASSFTPGSQNEQYF.

This clonotype was detected ten times or more. The V and J genes are TRBV30 and TRBJ2-5, with unresolved D. V lost 0 bases to trimming and J lost 2 bases, with 13 bases between them. This CDR3 spans 15 amino acids. Per the germline V gene, CDR1 is GTSNPN and CDR2 is SVGIG (reference sequence). The CDR3 is CAWSVVGTLQETQYF. The DNA for the CDR3 is TGTGCCTGGAGTGTAGTGGGCACATTACAAGAGACCCAGTACTTC.